This is a list of T cell receptor beta chains from one sample in a study of T cells in Graves' hyperthyroidism and ophthalmopathy. TCRdb used MiXCR to reprocess the multiplex PCR reads, holding one entry per CDR3 protein. The sample has about half a million distinct CDR3 sequences, around a fifth seen once; the top ten hold around 50%. Material for sequencing was blood. The receptors derive from a woman aged 65 to 85 with Graves' ophthalmopathy. The CDR3 runs from the conserved cysteine through the conserved F or W. Fields, in order: D gene, clone size, V gene, J gene, CDR3 DNA, CDR3 protein. D genes are given only for firm matches. Where a row states a size, it is once, few, many or the class of an expanded clone; other rows omit it.

d_call: TRBD1; clone_size: many; v_call: TRBV28; j_call: TRBJ2-5; cdr3_nt: TGTGCCAGCAGTTCCGCAGGACAGGGCCGGGGTGAGACCCAGTACTTC; cdr3_aa: CASSSAGQGRGETQYF
d_call: .; clone_size: few; v_call: TRBV7-3; j_call: TRBJ1-3; cdr3_nt: TGTGCCAGCAGCTTAGGTCAGCCTGGAAACACCATATATTTT; cdr3_aa: CASSLGQPGNTIYF
d_call: .; clone_size: .; v_call: TRBV6-2/TRBV6-3; j_call: TRBJ2-7; cdr3_nt: TGTGCCAGCAGACAGACAGGACCTTCCTCCTACGAGCAGTACTTC; cdr3_aa: CASRQTGPSSYEQYF
d_call: .; clone_size: many; v_call: TRBV6-1; j_call: TRBJ1-2; cdr3_nt: TGTGCCAGCAGCCTCGGTGGTGATGGCTACACCTTC; cdr3_aa: CASSLGGDGYTF
d_call: .; clone_size: .; v_call: TRBV29-1; j_call: TRBJ1-5; cdr3_nt: TGCAGCGTCAAGACGGGCAATCAGCCCCAGCATTTT; cdr3_aa: CSVKTGNQPQHF
d_call: TRBD2; clone_size: many; v_call: TRBV10-3; j_call: TRBJ2-1; cdr3_nt: TGTGCCATCTCCCCTCCCCAGGGACTAGCGGGAGAACATGAGCAGTTCTTC; cdr3_aa: CAISPPQGLAGEHEQFF
d_call: .; clone_size: .; v_call: TRBV3-1; j_call: TRBJ1-3; cdr3_nt: TGTGCCAGCAGCCCAGAACAGATCTCTGGAAACACCATATATTTT; cdr3_aa: CASSPEQISGNTIYF
d_call: .; clone_size: few; v_call: TRBV4-3; j_call: TRBJ2-6; cdr3_nt: TGCGCCAGCAGCCAAGCAACGGTCGGCCCCTCTGGGGCCAACGTCCTGACTTTC; cdr3_aa: CASSQATVGPSGANVLTF
d_call: .; clone_size: .; v_call: TRBV28; j_call: TRBJ2-2; cdr3_nt: TGTGCCAGCACCGCAGGGGATAGAACAACCGGGGAGCTGTTTTTT; cdr3_aa: CASTAGDRTTGELFF
d_call: .; clone_size: many; v_call: TRBV5-1; j_call: TRBJ2-5; cdr3_nt: TGCGCCAGCAGCTCGGGACACCTCCAAGAGACCCAGTACTTC; cdr3_aa: CASSSGHLQETQYF
d_call: .; clone_size: .; v_call: TRBV15; j_call: TRBJ1-5; cdr3_nt: TGTGCCACCAGCAGTCCCCTGGGCCGTCTCAATCAGCCCCAGCATTTT; cdr3_aa: CATSSPLGRLNQPQHF
d_call: .; clone_size: few; v_call: TRBV12-3/TRBV12-4; j_call: TRBJ1-2; cdr3_nt: TGTGCCATTTCAACAGGGAACTATGGCTACACCTTC; cdr3_aa: CAISTGNYGYTF
d_call: .; clone_size: once; v_call: TRBV5-1; j_call: TRBJ2-3; cdr3_nt: TGCGCCAGCAGCCCGACCCGGGATAATACAGATACGCAGTATTTT; cdr3_aa: CASSPTRDNTDTQYF
d_call: .; clone_size: many; v_call: TRBV12-3/TRBV12-4; j_call: TRBJ1-1; cdr3_nt: TGTGCCAGCACACCGACTACTGAAGCTTTCTTT; cdr3_aa: CASTPTTEAFF
d_call: TRBD1; clone_size: many; v_call: TRBV2; j_call: TRBJ1-2; cdr3_nt: TGTGCCAGCAGTGAGAGGACAGGGGGCTATGGCTACACCTTC; cdr3_aa: CASSERTGGYGYTF
d_call: TRBD2; clone_size: few; v_call: TRBV11-3; j_call: TRBJ2-2; cdr3_nt: TGTGCCAGCAGCCTAGGACTAGCGGGGCTGAACACCGGGGAGCTGTTTTTT; cdr3_aa: CASSLGLAGLNTGELFF
d_call: TRBD2; clone_size: .; v_call: TRBV5-1; j_call: TRBJ2-2; cdr3_nt: TGCGCCAGCAGCTTGGTAGCGGGGGTGAACACCGGGGAGCTGTTTTTT; cdr3_aa: CASSLVAGVNTGELFF
d_call: TRBD1; clone_size: .; v_call: TRBV9; j_call: TRBJ1-2; cdr3_nt: TGTGCCAGCAGCGTAGATCCCCAGGGGGCGCATTATGGCTACACCTTC; cdr3_aa: CASSVDPQGAHYGYTF
d_call: TRBD2; clone_size: many; v_call: TRBV7-2; j_call: TRBJ2-2; cdr3_nt: TGTGCCAGCAGCTTGCGACTAGCGGCGAACACCGGGGAGCTGTTTTTT; cdr3_aa: CASSLRLAANTGELFF